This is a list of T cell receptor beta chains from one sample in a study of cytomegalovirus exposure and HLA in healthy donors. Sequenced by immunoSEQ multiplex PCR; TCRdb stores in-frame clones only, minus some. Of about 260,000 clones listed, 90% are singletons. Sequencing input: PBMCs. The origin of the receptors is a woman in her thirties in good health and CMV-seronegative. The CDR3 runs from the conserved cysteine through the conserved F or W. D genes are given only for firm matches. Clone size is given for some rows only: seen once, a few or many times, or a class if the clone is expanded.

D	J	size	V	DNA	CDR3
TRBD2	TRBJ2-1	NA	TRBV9	TGTGCCAGCAGCGTAGGAGCGGGAGACTACAATGAGCAGTTCTTC	CASSVGAGDYNEQFF
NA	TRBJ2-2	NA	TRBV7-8	TGTGCCAGCAGCTTAGGTTTGCGTAACACCGGGGAGCTGTTTTTT	CASSLGLRNTGELFF
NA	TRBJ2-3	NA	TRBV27	TGTGCCAGCAGTTTACTTGACAGCACAGATACGCAGTATTTT	CASSLLDSTDTQYF
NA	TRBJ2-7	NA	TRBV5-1	TGCGCCAGCAGCTTGGTAGGGGACGAGCAGTACTTC	CASSLVGDEQYF
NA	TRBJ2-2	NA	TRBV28	TGTGCCAGCAGTTTAGTGAGTCCGACCGGGGAGCTGTTTTTT	CASSLVSPTGELFF
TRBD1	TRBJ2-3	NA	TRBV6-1	TGTGCCAGCAGTGAAGCGCCTGGGACAGGGTACGATACGCAGTATTTT	CASSEAPGTGYDTQYF
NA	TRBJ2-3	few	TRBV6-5	TGTGCCAGCAAATCGATGGATACGCAGTATTTT	CASKSMDTQYF
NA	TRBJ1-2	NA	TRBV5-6	TGTGCCAGCAGCTGGGACACGATAAACGGGGGCTACACCTTC	CASSWDTINGGYTF
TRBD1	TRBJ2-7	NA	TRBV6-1	TGTGCCAGCAGTGAATTCCCTCCTTCCCCGACAGGGGTGTACGAGCAGTACTTC	CASSEFPPSPTGVYEQYF
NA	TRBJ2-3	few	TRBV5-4	TGTGCCAGCAGCTTGGCTGGGAAAAGCATGGCAGATACGCAGTATTTT	CASSLAGKSMADTQYF
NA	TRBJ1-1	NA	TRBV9	TGTGCCAGCAGCGTAAGGTCAGGGGTCGGCACTGAAGCTTTCTTT	CASSVRSGVGTEAFF
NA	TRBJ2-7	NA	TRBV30	TGTGCCTGGAGTAACGAGGGCGGCTCCTACGAGCAGTACTTC	CAWSNEGGSYEQYF
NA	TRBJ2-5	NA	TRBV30	TGTGCCTGGAGTGCCGGGGAGACCCAGTACTTC	CAWSAGETQYF